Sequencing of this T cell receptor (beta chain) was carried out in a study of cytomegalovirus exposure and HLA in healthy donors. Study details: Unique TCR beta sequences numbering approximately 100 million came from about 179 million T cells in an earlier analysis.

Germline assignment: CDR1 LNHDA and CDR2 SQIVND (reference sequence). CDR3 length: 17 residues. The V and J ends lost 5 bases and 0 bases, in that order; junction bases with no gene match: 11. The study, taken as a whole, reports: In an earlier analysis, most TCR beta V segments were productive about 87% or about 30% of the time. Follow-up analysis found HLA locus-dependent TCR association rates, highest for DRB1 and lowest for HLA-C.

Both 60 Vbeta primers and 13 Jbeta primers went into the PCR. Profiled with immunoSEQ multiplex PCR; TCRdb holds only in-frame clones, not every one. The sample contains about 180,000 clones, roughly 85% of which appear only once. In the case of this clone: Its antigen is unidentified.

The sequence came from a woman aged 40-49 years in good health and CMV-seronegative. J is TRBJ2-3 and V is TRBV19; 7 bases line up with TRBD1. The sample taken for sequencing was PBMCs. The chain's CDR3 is CASSPPGQPMSTDTQYF. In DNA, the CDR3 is TGTGCCAGTAGTCCTCCGGGACAGCCGATGAGCACAGATACGCAGTATTTT.